The clone carrying this T cell receptor beta chain occurred many times. The iRepertoire nested amplicon-rescue multiplex PCR amplified TCR alpha and beta CDR3s from RNA. One-step reverse transcription and amplification started from around 100-400 ng of tissue mRNA or PBMC total RNA. TCRdb re-called the multiplex PCR reads through MiXCR, storing one row per CDR3 protein. The sample holds more than 9,500 distinct CDR3 sequences, about 26% seen once. This specimen comes from a study of glioma-infiltrating T cells. What was sequenced was glioma tissue, nonneoplastic brain tissue, or PBMCs (not recorded which). The origin of this receptor is a human donor with low-grade glioma or glioblastoma, undergoing nonglioma brain surgery, or in good health (not recorded which).

The CDR3 loop is CASSHPLNTEAFF. The CDR3 region has the DNA TGCGCCAGCAGCCACCCCTTGAACACTGAAGCTTTCTTT. The gene calls are TRBV4-1 and TRBJ1-1; D unclear. Looked up from germline, CDR1 is MGHRA and CDR2 is YSYEKL. V shed 3 bases and J shed 0 bases, with 5 bases lying between them. The CDR3 is 13 amino acids.